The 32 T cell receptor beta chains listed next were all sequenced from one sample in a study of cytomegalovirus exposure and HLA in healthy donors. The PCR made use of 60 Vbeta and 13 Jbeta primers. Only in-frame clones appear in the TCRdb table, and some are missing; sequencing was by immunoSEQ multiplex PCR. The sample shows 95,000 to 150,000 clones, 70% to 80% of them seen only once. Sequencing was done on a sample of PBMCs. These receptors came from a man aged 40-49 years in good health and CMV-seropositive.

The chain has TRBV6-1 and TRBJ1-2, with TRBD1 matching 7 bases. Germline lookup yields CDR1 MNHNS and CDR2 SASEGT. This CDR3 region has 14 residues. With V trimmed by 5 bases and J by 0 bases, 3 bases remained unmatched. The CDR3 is CASSPGQSNYGYTF. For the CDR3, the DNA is TGTGCCAGCAGTCCGGGACAGTCTAACTATGGCTACACCTTC.

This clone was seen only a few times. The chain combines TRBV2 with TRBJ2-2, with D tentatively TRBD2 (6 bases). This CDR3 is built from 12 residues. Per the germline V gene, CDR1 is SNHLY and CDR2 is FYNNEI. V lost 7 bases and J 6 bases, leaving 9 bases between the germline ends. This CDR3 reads CASTGESGELFF. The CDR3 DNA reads TGTGCCAGCACGGGGGAGTCCGGGGAGCTGTTTTTT.

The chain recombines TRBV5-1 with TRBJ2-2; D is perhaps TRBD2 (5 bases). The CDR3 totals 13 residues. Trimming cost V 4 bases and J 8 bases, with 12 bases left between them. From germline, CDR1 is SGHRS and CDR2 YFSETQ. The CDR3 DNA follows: TGCGCCAGCAGCCTTCTGGAGGTTGGGGAGCTGTTTTTT. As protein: CASSLLEVGELFF.

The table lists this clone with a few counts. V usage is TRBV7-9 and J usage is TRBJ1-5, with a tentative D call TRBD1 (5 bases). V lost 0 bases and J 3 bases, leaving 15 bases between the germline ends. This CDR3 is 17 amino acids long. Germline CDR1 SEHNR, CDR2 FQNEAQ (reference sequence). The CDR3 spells CASSLAKGRGDNQPQHF. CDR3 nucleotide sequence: TGTGCCAGCAGCTTAGCGAAGGGACGGGGGGACAATCAGCCCCAGCATTTT.

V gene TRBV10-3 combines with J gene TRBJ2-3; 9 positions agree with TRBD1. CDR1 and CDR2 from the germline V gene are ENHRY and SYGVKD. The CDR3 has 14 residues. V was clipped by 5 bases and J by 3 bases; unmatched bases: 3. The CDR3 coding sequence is TGTGCCATCAGTACGACAGGGGGTACAGATACGCAGTATTTT. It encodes CAISTTGGTDTQYF.

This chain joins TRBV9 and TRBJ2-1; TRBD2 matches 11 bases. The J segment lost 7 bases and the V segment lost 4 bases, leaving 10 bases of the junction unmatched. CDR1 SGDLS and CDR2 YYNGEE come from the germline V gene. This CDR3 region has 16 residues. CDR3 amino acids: CASSPRLAGMRNEQFF. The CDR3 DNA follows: TGTGCCAGCAGCCCTAGACTAGCGGGAATGAGAAATGAGCAGTTCTTC.

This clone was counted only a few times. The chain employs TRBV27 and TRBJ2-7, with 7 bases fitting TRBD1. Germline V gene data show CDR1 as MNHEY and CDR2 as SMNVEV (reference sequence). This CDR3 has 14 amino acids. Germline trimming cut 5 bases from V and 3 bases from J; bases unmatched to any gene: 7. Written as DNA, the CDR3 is TGTGCCAGCAGTCGAAGACAGGGCTACTACGAGCAGTACTTC. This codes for CASSRRQGYYEQYF.

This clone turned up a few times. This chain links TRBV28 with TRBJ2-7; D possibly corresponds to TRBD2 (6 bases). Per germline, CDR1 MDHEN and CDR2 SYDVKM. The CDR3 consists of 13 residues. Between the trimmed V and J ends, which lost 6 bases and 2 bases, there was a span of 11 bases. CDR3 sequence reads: CASSPPGAYEQYF. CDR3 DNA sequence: TGTGCCAGCAGCCCCCCGGGGGCCTACGAGCAGTACTTC.

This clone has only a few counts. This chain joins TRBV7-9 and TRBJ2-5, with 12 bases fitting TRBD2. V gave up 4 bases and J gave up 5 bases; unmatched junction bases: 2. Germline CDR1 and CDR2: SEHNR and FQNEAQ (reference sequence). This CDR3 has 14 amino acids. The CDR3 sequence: CASSWTSGAETQYF. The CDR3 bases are TGTGCCAGCAGCTGGACTAGCGGGGCGGAGACCCAGTACTTC. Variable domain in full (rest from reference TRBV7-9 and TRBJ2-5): DTGVSQNPRHKITKRGQNVTFRCDPISEHNRLYWYRQTLGQGPEFLTYFQNEAQLEKSRLLSDRFSAERPKGSFSTLEIQRTEQGDSAMYLCASSWTSGAETQYFGPGTRLLVL.

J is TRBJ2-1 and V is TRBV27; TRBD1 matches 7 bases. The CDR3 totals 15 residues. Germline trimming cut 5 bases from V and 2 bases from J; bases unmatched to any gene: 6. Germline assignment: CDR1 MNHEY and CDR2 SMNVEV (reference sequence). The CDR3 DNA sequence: TGTGCCAGCAGTCACGACAGGGATCCCTACAATGAGCAGTTCTTC. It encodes CASSHDRDPYNEQFF.

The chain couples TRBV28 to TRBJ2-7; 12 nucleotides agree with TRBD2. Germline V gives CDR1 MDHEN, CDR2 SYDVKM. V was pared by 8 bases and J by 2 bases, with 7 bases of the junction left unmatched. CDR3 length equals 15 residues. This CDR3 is CASAGLAGGPYEQYF. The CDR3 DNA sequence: TGTGCCAGCGCGGGTCTAGCGGGAGGGCCCTACGAGCAGTACTTC.

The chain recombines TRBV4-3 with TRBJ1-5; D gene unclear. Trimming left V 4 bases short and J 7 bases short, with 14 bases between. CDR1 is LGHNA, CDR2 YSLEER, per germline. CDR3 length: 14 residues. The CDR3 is CASSRYLTPQPQHF. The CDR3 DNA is TGCGCCAGCAGCCGTTACCTAACCCCCCAGCCCCAGCATTTT.

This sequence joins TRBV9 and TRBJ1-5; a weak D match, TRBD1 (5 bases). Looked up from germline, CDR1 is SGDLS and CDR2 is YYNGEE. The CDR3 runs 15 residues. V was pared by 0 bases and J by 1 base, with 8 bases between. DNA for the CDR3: TGTGCCAGCAGCGTAGGGGGCGAGAGCAATCAGCCCCAGCATTTT. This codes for CASSVGGESNQPQHF.

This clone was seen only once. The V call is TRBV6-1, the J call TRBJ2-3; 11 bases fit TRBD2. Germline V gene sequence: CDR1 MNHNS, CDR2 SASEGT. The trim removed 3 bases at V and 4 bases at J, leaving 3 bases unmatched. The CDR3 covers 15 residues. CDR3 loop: CASSEEGLAADTQYF. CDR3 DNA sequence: TGTGCCAGCAGTGAGGAGGGACTAGCGGCAGATACGCAGTATTTT.

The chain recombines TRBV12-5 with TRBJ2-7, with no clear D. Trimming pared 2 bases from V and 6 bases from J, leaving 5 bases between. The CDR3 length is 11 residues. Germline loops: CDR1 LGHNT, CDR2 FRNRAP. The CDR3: CASGLPREQYF. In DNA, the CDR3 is TGTGCTAGTGGTTTGCCTCGCGAGCAGTACTTC. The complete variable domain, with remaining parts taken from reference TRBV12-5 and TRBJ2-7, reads DARVTQTPRHKVTEMGQEVTMRCQPILGHNTVFWYRQTMMQGLELLAYFRNRAPLDDSGMPKDRFSAEMPDATLATLKIQPSEPRDSAVYFCASGLPREQYFGPGTRLTVT.

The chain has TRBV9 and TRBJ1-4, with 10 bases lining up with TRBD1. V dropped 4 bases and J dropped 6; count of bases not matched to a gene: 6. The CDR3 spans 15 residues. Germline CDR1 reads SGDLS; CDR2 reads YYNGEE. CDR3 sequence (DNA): TGTGCCAGCAGCTCAAGGGGGACAGGGGATGAAAAACTGTTTTTT. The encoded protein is CASSSRGTGDEKLFF.

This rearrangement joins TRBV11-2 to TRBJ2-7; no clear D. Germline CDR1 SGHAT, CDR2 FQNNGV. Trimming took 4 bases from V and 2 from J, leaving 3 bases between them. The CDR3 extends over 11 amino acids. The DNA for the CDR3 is TGTGCCAGCAGCTCCGCCTACGAGCAGTACTTC. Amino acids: CASSSAYEQYF.

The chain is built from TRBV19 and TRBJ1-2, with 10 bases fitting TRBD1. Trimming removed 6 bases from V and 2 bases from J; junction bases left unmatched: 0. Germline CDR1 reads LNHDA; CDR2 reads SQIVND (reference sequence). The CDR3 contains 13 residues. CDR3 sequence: CASRDRGNYGYTF. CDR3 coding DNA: TGTGCCAGTAGGGACAGGGGGAACTATGGCTACACCTTC.

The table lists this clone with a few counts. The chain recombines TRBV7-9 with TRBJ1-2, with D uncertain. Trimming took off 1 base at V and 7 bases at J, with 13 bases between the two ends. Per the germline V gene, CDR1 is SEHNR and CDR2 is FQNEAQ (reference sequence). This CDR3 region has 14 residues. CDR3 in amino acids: CASSLDLGSGGYTF. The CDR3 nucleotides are TGTGCCAGCAGCTTAGATCTGGGGAGTGGTGGCTACACCTTC.

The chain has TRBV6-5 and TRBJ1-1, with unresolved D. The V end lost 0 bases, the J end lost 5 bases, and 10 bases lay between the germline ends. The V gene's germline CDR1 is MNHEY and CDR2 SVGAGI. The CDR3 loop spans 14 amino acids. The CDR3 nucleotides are TGTGCCAGCAGTTACTCTCGAAAGCGGACTGAAGCTTTCTTT. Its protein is CASSYSRKRTEAFF.

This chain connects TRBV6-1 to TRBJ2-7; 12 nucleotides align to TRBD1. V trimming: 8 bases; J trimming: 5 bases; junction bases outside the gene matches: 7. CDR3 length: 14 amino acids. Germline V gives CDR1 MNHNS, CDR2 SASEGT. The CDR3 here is CASVGTGGWDEQYF. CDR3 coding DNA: TGTGCCAGCGTCGGGACAGGGGGCTGGGACGAGCAGTACTTC.

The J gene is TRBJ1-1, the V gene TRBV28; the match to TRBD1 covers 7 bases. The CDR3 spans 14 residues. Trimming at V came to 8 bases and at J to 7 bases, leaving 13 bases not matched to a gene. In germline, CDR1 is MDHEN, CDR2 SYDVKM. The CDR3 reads CASRLKKGAIEAFF. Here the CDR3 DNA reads TGTGCCAGCCGACTCAAGAAGGGGGCTATTGAAGCTTTCTTT.

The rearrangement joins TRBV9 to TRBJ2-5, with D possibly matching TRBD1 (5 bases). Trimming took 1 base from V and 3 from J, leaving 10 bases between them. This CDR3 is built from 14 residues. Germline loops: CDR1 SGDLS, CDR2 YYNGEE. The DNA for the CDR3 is TGTGCCAGCAGCGTATTCCCAGGGAAAGAGACCCAGTACTTC. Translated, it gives CASSVFPGKETQYF.

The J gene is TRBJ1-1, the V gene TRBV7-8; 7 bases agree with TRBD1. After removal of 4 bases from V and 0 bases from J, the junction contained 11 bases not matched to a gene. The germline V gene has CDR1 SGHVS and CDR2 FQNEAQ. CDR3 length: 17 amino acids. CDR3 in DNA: TGTGCCAGCAGCTGGGGACAGATTGCCCTAATGAACACTGAAGCTTTCTTT. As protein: CASSWGQIALMNTEAFF.

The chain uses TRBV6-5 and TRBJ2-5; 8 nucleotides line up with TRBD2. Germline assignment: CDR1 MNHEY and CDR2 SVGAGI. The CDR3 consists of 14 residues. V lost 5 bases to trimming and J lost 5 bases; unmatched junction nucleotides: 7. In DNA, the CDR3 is TGTGCCAGCAGTAGCCCACAGCGGGAGGAGACCCAGTACTTC. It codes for CASSSPQREETQYF.

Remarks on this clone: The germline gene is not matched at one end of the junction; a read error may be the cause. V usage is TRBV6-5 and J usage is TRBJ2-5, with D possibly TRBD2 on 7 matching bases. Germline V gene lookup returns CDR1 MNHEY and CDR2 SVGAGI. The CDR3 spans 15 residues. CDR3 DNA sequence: TGTGCCAGCAGTTACGGGGGGGGCCGCCAAGAGACCCAATACTTC. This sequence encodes CASSYGGGRQETQYF.

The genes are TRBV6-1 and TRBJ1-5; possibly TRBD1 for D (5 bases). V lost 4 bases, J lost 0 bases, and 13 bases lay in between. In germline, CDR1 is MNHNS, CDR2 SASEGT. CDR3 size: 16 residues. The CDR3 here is CASSGIQAYSNQPQHF. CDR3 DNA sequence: TGTGCCAGCAGTGGAATACAGGCATATAGCAATCAGCCCCAGCATTTT.

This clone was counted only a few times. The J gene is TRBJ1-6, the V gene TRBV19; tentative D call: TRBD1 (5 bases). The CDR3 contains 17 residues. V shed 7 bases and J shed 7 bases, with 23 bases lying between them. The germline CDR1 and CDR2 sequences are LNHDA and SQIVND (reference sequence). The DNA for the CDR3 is TGTGCCAGTACCGATTCGGAGGGCAGGGCTGGGAATTCACCCCTCCACTTT. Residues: CASTDSEGRAGNSPLHF.

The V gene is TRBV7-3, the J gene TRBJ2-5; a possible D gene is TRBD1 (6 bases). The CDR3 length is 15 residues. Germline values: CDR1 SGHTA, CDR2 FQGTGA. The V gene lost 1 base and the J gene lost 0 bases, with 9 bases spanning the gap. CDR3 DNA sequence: TGTGCCAGCAGCTTAATGGGGGCCGACCAAGAGACCCAGTACTTC. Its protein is CASSLMGADQETQYF.

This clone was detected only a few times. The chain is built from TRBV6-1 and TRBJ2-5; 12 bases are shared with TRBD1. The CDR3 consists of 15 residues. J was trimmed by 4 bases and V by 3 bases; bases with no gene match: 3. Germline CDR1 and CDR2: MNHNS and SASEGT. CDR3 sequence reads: CASSDGTGGRETQYF. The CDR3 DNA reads TGTGCCAGCAGTGATGGGACAGGGGGCCGAGAGACCCAGTACTTC.

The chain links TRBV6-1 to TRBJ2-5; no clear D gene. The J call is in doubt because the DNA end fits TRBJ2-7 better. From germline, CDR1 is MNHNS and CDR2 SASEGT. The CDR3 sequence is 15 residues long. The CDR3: CASLRQNGEAYEQYF. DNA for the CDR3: TGTGCCAGTCTACGTCAGAACGGAGAAGCCTACGAGCAGTACTTC.

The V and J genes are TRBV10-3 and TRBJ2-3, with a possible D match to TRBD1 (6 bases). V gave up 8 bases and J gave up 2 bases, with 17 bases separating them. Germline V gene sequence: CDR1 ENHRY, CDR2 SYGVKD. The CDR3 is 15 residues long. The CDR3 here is CAIRATGNPTDTQYF. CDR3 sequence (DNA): TGTGCCATCCGAGCAACAGGGAATCCCACAGATACGCAGTATTTT.